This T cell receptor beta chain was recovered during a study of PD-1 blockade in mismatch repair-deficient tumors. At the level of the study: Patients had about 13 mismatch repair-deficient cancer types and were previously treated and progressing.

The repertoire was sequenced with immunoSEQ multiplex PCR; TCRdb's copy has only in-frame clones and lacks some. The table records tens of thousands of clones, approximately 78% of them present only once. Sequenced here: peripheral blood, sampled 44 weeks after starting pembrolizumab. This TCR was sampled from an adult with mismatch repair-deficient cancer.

The CDR3 is CASAIFLRDTQYF. CDR3 sequence (DNA): TGTGCCAGCGCAATATTTTTGAGGGATACGCAGTATTTT. The rearrangement links TRBV21-1 to TRBJ2-3; no check of the table's D call, TRBD2, against the DNA was made. TRBV21-1 represents a pseudogene. The CDR3 extends over 13 amino acids.